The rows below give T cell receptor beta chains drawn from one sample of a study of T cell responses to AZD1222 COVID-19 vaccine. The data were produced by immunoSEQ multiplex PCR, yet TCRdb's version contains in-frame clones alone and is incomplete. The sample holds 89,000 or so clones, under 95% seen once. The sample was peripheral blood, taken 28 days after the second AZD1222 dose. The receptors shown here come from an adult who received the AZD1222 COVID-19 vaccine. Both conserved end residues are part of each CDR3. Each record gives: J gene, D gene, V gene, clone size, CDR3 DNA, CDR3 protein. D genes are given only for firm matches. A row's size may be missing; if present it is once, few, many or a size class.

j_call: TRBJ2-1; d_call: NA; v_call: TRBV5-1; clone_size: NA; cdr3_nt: TGCGCCAGCAGCATACGACTTCTTCGGACGGACAACAATGAGCAGTTCTTC; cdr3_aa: CASSIRLLRTDNNEQFF
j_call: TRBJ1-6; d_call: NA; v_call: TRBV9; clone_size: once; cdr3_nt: TGTGCCAGCAGCGTAGCGGACGCCTACAGCTCCTATAATTCACCCCTCCACTTT; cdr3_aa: CASSVADAYSSYNSPLHF
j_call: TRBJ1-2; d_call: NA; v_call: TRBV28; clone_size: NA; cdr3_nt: TGTGCCAGCTCCACTCACGGTGGAGTCTATGGCTACACCTTC; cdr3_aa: CASSTHGGVYGYTF
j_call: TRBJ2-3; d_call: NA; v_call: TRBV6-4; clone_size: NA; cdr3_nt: TGTGCCAGCAGTGACCGGATGGGGGGCGGGGGAGAAGATACGCAGTATTTT; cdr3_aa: CASSDRMGGGGEDTQYF
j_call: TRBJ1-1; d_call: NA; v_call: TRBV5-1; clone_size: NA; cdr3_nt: TGCGCCAGCAGCTTGGGGGGGAACATGAACACTGAAGCTTTCTTT; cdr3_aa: CASSLGGNMNTEAFF
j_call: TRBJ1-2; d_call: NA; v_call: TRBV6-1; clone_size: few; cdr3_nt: TGTGCCAGCAGTGAAGGGGTCGGTGGCTACACCTTC; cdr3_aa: CASSEGVGGYTF
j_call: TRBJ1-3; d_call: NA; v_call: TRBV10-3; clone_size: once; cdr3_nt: TGTGCCATCAGTGGCGGGGCTGGAAACACCATATATTTT; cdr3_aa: CAISGGAGNTIYF
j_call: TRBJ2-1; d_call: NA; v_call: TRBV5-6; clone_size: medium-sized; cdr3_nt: TGTGCCAGCAGCTTGGTCGGCGGAGGGAACAATGAGCAGTTCTTC; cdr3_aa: CASSLVGGGNNEQFF
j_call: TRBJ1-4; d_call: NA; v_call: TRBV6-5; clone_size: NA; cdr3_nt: TGTGCCAGCAGTAGACAGACGACTAATGAAAAACTGTTTTTT; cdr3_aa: CASSRQTTNEKLFF
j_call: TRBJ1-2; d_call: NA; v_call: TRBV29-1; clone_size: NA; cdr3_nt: TGCAACCTAGACAGAGTAAATGGCTACACCTTC; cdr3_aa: CNLDRVNGYTF
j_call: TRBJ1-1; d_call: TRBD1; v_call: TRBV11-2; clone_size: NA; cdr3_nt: TGTGCCAGCAGCCGGGGACAGATGAACACTGAAGCTTTCTTT; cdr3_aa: CASSRGQMNTEAFF
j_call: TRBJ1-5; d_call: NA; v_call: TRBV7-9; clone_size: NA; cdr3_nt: TGTGCCAGCAGCTCCTGGGACGGACGGGGCAATCAGCCCCAGCATTTT; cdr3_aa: CASSSWDGRGNQPQHF
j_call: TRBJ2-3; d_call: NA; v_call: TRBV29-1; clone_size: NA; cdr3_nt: TGCAGCGTTGGCCGGGAGTCAGATACGCAGTATTTT; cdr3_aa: CSVGRESDTQYF
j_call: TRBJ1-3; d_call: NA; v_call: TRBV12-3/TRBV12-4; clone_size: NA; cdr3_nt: TGTGCCAGCAGTCTCGGAAACACCATATATTTT; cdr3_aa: CASSLGNTIYF
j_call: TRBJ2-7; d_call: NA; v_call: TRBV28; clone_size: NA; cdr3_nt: TGTGCCAGCAGTCAACAGGGATACGAGCAGTACTTC; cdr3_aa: CASSQQGYEQYF
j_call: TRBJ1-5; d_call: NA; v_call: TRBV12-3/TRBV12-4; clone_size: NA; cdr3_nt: TGTGCCAGCAGCCGGTTGGCTCAGCCCCAGCATTTT; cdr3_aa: CASSRLAQPQHF
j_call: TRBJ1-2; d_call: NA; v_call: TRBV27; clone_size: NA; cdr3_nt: TGTGCCAGCAGTTTACGGGGAGGAGGCTATGGCTACACCTTC; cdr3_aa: CASSLRGGGYGYTF
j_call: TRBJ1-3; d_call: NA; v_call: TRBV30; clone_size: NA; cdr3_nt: TGTGCCTGGACCAGGAGGGCGGCCTTCAGCTCTGGAAACACCATATATTTT; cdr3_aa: CAWTRRAAFSSGNTIYF
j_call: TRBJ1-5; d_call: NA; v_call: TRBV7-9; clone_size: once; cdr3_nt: TGTGCCAGCAGCTCCCTTGCGGAGGTTAGCAATCAGCCCCAGCATTTT; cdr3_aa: CASSSLAEVSNQPQHF
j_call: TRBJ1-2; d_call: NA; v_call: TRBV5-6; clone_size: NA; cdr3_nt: TGTGCCAGCAGCTTGGCCGGAGCTGACGGCTACACCTTC; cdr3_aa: CASSLAGADGYTF
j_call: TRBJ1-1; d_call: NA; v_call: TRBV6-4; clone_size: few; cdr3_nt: TGTGCCAGCAGGAGGGGACCGAACACTGAAGCTTTCTTT; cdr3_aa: CASRRGPNTEAFF
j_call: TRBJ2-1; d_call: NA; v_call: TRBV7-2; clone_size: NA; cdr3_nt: TGTGCCAGCACGTCGGACAGAGGCAATGAGCAGTTCTTC; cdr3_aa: CASTSDRGNEQFF
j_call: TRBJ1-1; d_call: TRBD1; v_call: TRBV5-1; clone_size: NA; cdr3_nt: TGCGCCAGCAGCTTGACAGGGGGCAACACTGAAGCTTTCTTT; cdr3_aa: CASSLTGGNTEAFF
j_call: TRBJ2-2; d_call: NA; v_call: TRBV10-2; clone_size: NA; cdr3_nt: TGCGCCAGCGAGAATTCAGGGCAGGGGCTCACCGGGGAGCTGTTTTTT; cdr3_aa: CASENSGQGLTGELFF
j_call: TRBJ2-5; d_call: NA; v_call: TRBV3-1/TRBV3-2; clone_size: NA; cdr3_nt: TGTGCCAGCGGGGGATCGGAACAAGAGACCCAGTACTTC; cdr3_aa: CASGGSEQETQYF
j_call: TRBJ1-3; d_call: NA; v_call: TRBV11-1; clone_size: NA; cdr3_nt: TGTGCCAGCAGCAGGCTCGGGTCGTCTGGAAACACCATATATTTT; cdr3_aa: CASSRLGSSGNTIYF
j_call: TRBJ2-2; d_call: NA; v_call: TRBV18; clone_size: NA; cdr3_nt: TGTGCCAGCTCACGGACCGGGACCACAAACACCGGGGAGCTGTTTTTT; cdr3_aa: CASSRTGTTNTGELFF
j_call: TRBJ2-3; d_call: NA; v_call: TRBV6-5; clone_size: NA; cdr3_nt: TGTGCCAGCAGTTACTCGTCAAGACCTACAGATACGCAGTATTTT; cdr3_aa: CASSYSSRPTDTQYF
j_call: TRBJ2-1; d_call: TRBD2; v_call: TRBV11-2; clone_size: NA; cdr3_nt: TGTGCCAGCAGCGTCCCGGGACTAGCGGGTGCTGATGAGCAGTTCTTC; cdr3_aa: CASSVPGLAGADEQFF
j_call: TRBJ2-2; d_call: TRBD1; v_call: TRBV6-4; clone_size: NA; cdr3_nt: TGTGCCAGCAGTGAGTTCGGACAGGGTAACACCGGGGAGCTGTTTTTT; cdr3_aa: CASSEFGQGNTGELFF
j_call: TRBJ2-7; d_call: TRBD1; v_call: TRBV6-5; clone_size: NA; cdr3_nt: TGTGCCAGCAGTCACAGGGGGTTCGGCTACGAGCAGTACTTC; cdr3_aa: CASSHRGFGYEQYF
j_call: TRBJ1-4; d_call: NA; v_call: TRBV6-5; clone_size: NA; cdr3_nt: TGTGCCAGCAGTTACGAGGAGGGACTAAGTAATGAAAAACTGTTTTTT; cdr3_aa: CASSYEEGLSNEKLFF
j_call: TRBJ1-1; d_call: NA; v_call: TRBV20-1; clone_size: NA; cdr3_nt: TGCAGTGCTAGTGGGACATTGGCTTTCTTT; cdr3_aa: CSASGTLAFF
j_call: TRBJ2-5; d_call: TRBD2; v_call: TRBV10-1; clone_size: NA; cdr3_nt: TGCGCCAGCAGCTCCGCGGAACTAGCGGGGGAAGAGACCCAGTACTTC; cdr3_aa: CASSSAELAGEETQYF
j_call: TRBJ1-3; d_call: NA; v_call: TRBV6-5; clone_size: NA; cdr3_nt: TGTGCCAGCGGTAACGGTCACTCTGGAAACACCATATATTTT; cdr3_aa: CASGNGHSGNTIYF
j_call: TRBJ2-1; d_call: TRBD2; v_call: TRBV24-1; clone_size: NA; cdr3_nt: TGTGCCACCAGGGGGGATTCCCCTTTGAGCGGGGGATACAATGAGCAGTTCTTC; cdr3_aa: CATRGDSPLSGGYNEQFF
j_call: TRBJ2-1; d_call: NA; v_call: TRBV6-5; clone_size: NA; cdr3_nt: TGTGCCAGCAGTTACACTCTAGGGGGTGAGCAGTTCTTC; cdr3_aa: CASSYTLGGEQFF
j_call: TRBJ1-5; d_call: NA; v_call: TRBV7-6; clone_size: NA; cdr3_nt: TGTGCCAGCAGCTTACAGGACAGTCGCACTCAGCCCCAGCATTTT; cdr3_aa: CASSLQDSRTQPQHF
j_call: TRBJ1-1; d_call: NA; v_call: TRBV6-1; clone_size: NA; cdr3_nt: TGTGCCAGCAGTGAGGATCATTGGGCCAGGCGCCTTGCAGCTTTCTTT; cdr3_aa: CASSEDHWARRLAAFF
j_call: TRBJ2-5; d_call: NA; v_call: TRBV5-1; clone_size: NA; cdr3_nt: TGCGCCAGCAGCTTCGACAGCCAAGAGACCCAGTACTTC; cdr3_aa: CASSFDSQETQYF
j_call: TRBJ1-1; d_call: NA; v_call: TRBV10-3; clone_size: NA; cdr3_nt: TGTGCCATCAGTGAGTCCGCTCAGAACACTGAAGCTTTCTTT; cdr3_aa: CAISESAQNTEAFF
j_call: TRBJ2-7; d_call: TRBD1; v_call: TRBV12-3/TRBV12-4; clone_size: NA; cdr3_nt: TGTGCCAGCAGTCGACAGGGGTACGAGCAGTACTTC; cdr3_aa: CASSRQGYEQYF
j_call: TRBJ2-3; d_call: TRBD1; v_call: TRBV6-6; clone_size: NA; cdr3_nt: TGTGCCAGCAGCCATCAGGGGGCTGGCACAGATACGCAGTATTTT; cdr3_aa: CASSHQGAGTDTQYF
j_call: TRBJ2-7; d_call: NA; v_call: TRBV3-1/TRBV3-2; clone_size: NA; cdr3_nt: TGTGCCAGCAGCCAAGGTCTGGGCGTGGTGGAGCAGTACTTC; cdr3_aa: CASSQGLGVVEQYF
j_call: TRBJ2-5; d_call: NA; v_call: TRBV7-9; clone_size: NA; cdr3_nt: TGTGCCAGCAGTCCTTGGGGCGGGTCTCAAGAGACCCAGTACTTC; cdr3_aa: CASSPWGGSQETQYF
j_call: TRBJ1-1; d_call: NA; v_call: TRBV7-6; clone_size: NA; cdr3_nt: TGTGCCAGCAGCTTAGATTCGACAGCTAGGACGGTTCAGGCTGAAGCTTTCTTT; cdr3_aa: CASSLDSTARTVQAEAFF
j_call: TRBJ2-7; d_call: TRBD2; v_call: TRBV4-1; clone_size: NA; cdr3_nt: TGCGCCAGCAGCCAATCGACTAGCGGGGGGCTCGAGCAGTACTTC; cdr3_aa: CASSQSTSGGLEQYF
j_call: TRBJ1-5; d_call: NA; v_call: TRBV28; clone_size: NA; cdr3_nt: TGTGCCAGCAGAAAGACACTTGGCAATCAGCCCCAGCATTTT; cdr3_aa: CASRKTLGNQPQHF
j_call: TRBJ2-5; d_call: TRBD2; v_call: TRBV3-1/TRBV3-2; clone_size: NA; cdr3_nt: TGTGCCAGCAGCCAAGACCCCCGCGGGGGGGAGACCCAGTACTTC; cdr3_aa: CASSQDPRGGETQYF
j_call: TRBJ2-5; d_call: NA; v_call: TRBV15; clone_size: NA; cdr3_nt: TGTGCCACCAGCAGAGGCCAGGGTCCGGAGACCCAGTACTTC; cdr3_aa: CATSRGQGPETQYF